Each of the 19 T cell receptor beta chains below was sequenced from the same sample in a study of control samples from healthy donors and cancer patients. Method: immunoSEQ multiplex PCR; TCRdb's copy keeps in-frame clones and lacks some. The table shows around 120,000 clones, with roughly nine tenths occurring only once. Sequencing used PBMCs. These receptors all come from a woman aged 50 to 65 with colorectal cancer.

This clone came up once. The chain's CDR3 is CASSEGGLGQDTQYF. The CDR3 DNA is TGTGCCAGCAGCGAGGGGGGACTAGGGCAAGATACGCAGTATTTT. J is TRBJ2-3 and V is TRBV7-3, with TRBD2 matching 8 bases. CDR1 and CDR2 from the germline V gene are SGHTA and FQGTGA. This CDR3 comprises 15 residues. J gave up 5 bases and V 5 bases, and 9 bases lay outside the gene matches.

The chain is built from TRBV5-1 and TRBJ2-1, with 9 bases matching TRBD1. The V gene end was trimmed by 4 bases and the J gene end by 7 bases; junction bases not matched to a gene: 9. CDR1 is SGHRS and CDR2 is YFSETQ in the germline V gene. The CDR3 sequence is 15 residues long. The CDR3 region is CASSPSGTGTNEQFF. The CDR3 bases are TGCGCCAGCAGCCCATCCGGGACAGGGACGAATGAGCAGTTCTTC.

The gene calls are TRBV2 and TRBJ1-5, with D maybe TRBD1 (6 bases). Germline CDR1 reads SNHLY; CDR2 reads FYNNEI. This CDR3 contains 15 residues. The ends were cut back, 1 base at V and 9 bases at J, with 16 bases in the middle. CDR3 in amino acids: CASSEDAGAIGPQHF. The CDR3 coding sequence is TGTGCCAGCAGTGAAGATGCAGGGGCTATCGGGCCCCAGCATTTT.

In DNA, the CDR3 is TGTGCCAGCGGGGAGGCGGGTGTGAAGTACTTC. This codes for CASGEAGVKYF. The chain links TRBV19 to TRBJ2-7, with D maybe TRBD2 (6 bases). Germline CDR1 is LNHDA and CDR2 is SQIVND (reference sequence). V shed 9 bases and J shed 11 bases, with 17 bases lying between them. This CDR3 has 11 residues. Looking up the rest from reference TRBV19 and TRBJ2-7 gives the full variable domain: DGGITQSPKYLFRKEGQNVTLSCEQNLNHDAMYWYRQDPGQGLRLIYYSQIVNDFQKGDIAEGYSVSREKKESFPLTVTSAQKNPTAFYLCASGEAGVKYFGPGTRLTVT.

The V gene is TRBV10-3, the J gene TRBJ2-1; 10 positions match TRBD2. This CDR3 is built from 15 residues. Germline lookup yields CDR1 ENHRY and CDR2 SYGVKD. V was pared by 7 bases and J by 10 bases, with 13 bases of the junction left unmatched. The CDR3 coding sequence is TGTGCCATCAATACGGGCCAGCGGGGGGGCCGAGAGCAGTTCTTC. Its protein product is CAINTGQRGGREQFF.

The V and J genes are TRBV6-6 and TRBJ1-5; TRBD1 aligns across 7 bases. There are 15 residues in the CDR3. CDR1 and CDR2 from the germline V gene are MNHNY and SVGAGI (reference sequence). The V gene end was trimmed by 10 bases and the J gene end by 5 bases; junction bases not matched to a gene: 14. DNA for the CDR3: TGTGCCACCGAAAGGGACAGAGGCTTCGATCAGCCCCAGCATTTT. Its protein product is CATERDRGFDQPQHF.

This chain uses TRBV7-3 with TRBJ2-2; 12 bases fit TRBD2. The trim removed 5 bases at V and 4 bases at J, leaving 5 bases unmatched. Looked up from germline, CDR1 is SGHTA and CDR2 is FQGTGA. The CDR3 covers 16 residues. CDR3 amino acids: CASSLLAGGPTGELFF. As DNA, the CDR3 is TGTGCCAGCAGCCTTCTAGCGGGAGGGCCCACCGGGGAGCTGTTTTTT.

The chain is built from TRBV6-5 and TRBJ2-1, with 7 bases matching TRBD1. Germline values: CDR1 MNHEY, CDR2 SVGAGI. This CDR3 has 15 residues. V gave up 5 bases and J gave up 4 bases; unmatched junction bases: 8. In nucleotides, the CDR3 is TGTGCCAGCAGTCCACCGGGACAGATTTACAATGAGCAGTTCTTC. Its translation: CASSPPGQIYNEQFF.

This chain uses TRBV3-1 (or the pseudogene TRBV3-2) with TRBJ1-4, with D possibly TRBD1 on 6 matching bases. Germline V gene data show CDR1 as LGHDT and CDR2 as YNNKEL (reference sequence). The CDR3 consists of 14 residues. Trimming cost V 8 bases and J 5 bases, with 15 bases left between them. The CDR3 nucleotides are TGTGCCAGCCGATCGGACAGCCGGAATGAAAAACTGTTTTTT. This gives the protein CASRSDSRNEKLFF.

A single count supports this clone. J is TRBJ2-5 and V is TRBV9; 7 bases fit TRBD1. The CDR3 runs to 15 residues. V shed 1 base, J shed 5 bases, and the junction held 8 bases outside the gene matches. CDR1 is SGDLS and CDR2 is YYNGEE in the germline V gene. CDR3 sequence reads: CASSVTGDDRETQYF. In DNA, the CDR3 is TGTGCCAGCAGCGTAACAGGGGACGATCGGGAGACCCAGTACTTC.

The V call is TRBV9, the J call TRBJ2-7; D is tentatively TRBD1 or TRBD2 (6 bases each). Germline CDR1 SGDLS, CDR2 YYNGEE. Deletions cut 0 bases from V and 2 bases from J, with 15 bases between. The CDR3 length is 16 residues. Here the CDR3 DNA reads TGTGCCAGCAGCGTAGGAGGGGGTGGCGGGACCTACGAGCAGTACTTC. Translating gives CASSVGGGGGTYEQYF.

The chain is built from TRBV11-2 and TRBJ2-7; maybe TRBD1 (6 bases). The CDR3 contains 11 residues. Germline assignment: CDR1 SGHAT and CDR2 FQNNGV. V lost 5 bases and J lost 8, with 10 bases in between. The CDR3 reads CASSAGTKQYF. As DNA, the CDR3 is TGTGCCAGCAGCGCCGGGACAAAGCAGTACTTC.

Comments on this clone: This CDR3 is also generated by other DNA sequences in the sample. The CDR3 coding sequence is TGTGCCAGCAGCGCCGGACTAGCGGGGAAAACAGATACGCAGTATTTT. This encodes CASSAGLAGKTDTQYF. This sequence joins TRBV9 and TRBJ2-3, with 12 bases aligning to TRBD2. J gave up 3 bases and V 3 bases, and 5 bases lay outside the gene matches. CDR1 is SGDLS and CDR2 is YYNGEE in the germline V gene. The CDR3 length is 16 residues.

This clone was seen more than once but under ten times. This chain's CDR3 is CASSLDMGRSLFF. The DNA for the CDR3 is TGCGCCAGCAGCTTGGATATGGGCCGAAGCCTGTTCTTC. The chain has TRBV5-1 and TRBJ2-1; D remains ambiguous. The CDR3 covers 13 residues. V lost 0 bases and J lost 15, with 16 bases in between. CDR1 and CDR2 from the germline V gene are SGHRS and YFSETQ.

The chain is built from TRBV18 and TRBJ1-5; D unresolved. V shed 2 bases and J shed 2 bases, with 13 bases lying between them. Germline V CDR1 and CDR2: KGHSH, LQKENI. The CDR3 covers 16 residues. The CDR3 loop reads CASSPGGPSGNQPQHF. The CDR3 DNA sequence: TGTGCCAGCTCACCAGGCGGACCGAGCGGCAATCAGCCCCAGCATTTT.

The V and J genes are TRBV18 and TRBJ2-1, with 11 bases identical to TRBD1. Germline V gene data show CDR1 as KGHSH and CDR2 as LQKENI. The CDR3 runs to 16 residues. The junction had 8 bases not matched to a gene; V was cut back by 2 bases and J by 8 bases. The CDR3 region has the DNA TGTGCCAGCTCACCATTAAGGGACAGGGGGAGCGATGAGCAGTTCTTC. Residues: CASSPLRDRGSDEQFF.

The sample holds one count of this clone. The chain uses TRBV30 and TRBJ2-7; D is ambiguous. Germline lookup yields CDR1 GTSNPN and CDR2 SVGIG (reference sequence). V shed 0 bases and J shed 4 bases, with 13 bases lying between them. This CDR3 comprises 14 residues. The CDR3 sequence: CAWSVLGKRYEQYF. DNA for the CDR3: TGTGCCTGGAGTGTGCTGGGGAAGAGGTACGAGCAGTACTTC.

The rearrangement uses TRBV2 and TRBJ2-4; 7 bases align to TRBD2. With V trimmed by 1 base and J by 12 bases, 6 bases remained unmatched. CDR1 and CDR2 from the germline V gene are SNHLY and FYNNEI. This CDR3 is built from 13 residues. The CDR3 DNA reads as TGTGCCAGCAGTGAAGGCCAGGGAGGGGCTCAGTACTTC. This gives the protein CASSEGQGGAQYF.

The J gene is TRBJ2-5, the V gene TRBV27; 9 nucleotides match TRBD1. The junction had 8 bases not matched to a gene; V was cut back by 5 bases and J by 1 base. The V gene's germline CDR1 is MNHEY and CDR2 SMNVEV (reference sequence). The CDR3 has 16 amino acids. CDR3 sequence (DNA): TGTGCCAGCAGTCCCGGGACAGGGACCTTCCAAGAGACCCAGTACTTC. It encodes CASSPGTGTFQETQYF.